This T cell receptor beta chain is drawn from a study of blood T cell repertoires in COVID-19. Whole-study context: Samples representing acute and convalescent COVID-19 were sourced from the United States, Italy and Spain. Nucleic acid was either cDNA or gDNA, and it came from T cells, B-cell-depleted T cells, or PBMCs.

Residents of about two dozen US areas, aged roughly 18 to 89 years, made up the participants. Cohorts were determined from participant-reported clinical history. Assay: immunoSEQ multiplex PCR; the TCRdb copy retains only in-frame clones and omits some. The sample comprises fewer than 200,000 clones, around 86% of which are singletons, and 20% to 25% rests with the top ten. Trimming took off 6 bases at V and 6 bases at J, with 13 bases between the two ends. The CDR3 sequence is 13 residues long. The sequence derives from a woman aged 35 to 49 in a cohort exposed to, infected with or recovered from COVID-19 (not recorded which). The rearrangement uses TRBV12-3 or TRBV12-4 and TRBJ2-3; TRBD1 is a possible D gene (6 bases). What was sequenced was PBMCs or T cells enriched from blood (not recorded which). CDR3 residues: CASSPTGFDTQYF. CDR3 nucleotide sequence: TGTGCCAGCAGCCCTACAGGGTTTGATACGCAGTATTTT.